The rows below give T cell receptor beta chains drawn from one sample of a study of Graves' ophthalmopathy and Graves' hyperthyroidism. TCRdb re-called the multiplex PCR reads through MiXCR, storing one row per CDR3 protein. Counted here are 300,000 to 500,000 distinct CDR3 sequences, over 15% occurring once; the ten biggest clones make up 5.5% to 7%. The sample consisted of peripheral blood. These receptors were taken from a woman aged 18-35 years with stable Graves' hyperthyroidism. CDR3s include the opening cysteine and the closing phenylalanine or tryptophan.

J gene	V gene	CDR3 protein
TRBJ2-2	TRBV20-1	CSAPLAGHPGELFF
TRBJ2-5	TRBV24-1	CATSDTFGLARDQETQYF
TRBJ2-2	TRBV19	CASSNPTGELFF
TRBJ2-2	TRBV12-3/TRBV12-4	CASSPAQGGSGELFF
TRBJ1-5	TRBV6-1	CASLEGDQPQHF
TRBJ2-4	TRBV4-1	CASSQAGTGTGDNIQYF
TRBJ2-2	TRBV2	CASTSSDGAGELFF
TRBJ2-4	TRBV19	CASSIPGTGGNIQYF
TRBJ1-1	TRBV6-2/TRBV6-3	CASSPSWDRAERVTEAFF
TRBJ2-4	TRBV12-3/TRBV12-4	CASSFGLGVAKNIQYF
TRBJ1-1	TRBV6-5	CASSYWWGHPNTEAFF
TRBJ2-5	TRBV7-6	CASSSRAPETQYF
TRBJ2-6	TRBV7-2	CASSPRITGTGSGANVLTF
TRBJ2-4	TRBV12-3/TRBV12-4	CASSITPGTAYF
TRBJ2-5	TRBV2	CASSEPTGHRETQYF
TRBJ1-2	TRBV4-1	CASSFTLTDPYGYTF
TRBJ1-3	TRBV19	CASRPLLGRTSNTIYF
TRBJ1-2	TRBV20-1	CSASPGGGGYTF
TRBJ1-1	TRBV6-5	CASRPGRLGNTEAFF
TRBJ2-5	TRBV20-1	CSAGRAGSETQYF
TRBJ1-2	TRBV12-3/TRBV12-4	CASSWTGGNYGYTF
TRBJ2-5	TRBV27	CASSLRQSSGTQYF
TRBJ2-4	TRBV2	CASSEFGGAKNIQYF
TRBJ2-4	TRBV6-5	CASSSRPVGGEIAKNIKYF
TRBJ1-3	TRBV2	CASSTGRPTSGNTIYF
TRBJ2-5	TRBV18	CASSPLDRVRETQYF